These 3 T cell receptor beta chains were all obtained from the same sample, sequenced in a study of tumor-infiltrating lymphocytes in primary liver carcinoma (dated by TCRdb to about 2017). Without any cell sorting, total RNA and DNA were co-extracted from approximately 20-30 mg of bulk tissue using the AllPrep DNA/RNA mini kit. The sequencer was an Illumina HiSeq 2500. Using a constant-region primer and ProtoScript II reverse transcriptase, TCRbeta-specific cDNA was reverse-transcribed from 450 to 650 ng total RNA. TCRbeta libraries were built with three nested multiplex PCR rounds, a slightly modified ARM-PCR procedure. Each of the first two PCR rounds ran for approximately 10 cycles and used multiplex TRBV1-TRBV30 forward primers together with a Cbeta reverse primer. The public reads were quality trimmed at Q25 with fastp and then assembled into clones with MiXCR by TCRdb, keeping productive beta chains. Identical CDR3 proteins give one entry, which carries the most common genes and DNA. This sample gives 85,000 to 100,000 distinct CDR3 sequences in total; about 70% of them show up just once. The biggest ten clones account for around 27% of the sample.

Source material: tumor-adjacent normal liver tissue. Receptor source: a man aged 40-50 years with primary liver carcinoma and hepatitis B virus infection.

This clonotype has a count of ten or more. The chain uses TRBV29-1 and TRBJ2-3; TRBD2 is a possible D gene (5 bases). The germline V and J ends were trimmed by 5 bases and 2 bases, with 17 bases remaining between them. The CDR3 is 15 residues long. Germline CDR1 SQVTM, CDR2 ANQGSEA. The CDR3 spells CSVRKTPDYTDTQYF. DNA of the CDR3: TGCAGCGTTCGAAAGACCCCTGACTACACAGATACGCAGTATTTT.

This clonotype was counted ten times or more. J is TRBJ2-3 and V is TRBV12-3 or TRBV12-4; TRBD2 matches at 9 bases. The CDR3 sequence is 17 residues long. Trimming took 6 bases from V and 2 from J; bases not matched to a gene: 12. For the CDR3, the DNA is TGTGCCAGCAGACCAACGACTAGCGGTATTTACACAGATACGCAGTATTTT. Its protein product is CASRPTTSGIYTDTQYF.

Details on this clonotype: This may be a read error, as it is one base from a much larger clone. The rearrangement joins TRBV7-9 to TRBJ2-3, with 8 bases matching TRBD1. V lost 8 bases to trimming and J lost 1 base; unmatched junction nucleotides: 8. The CDR3 has 15 amino acids. Germline V gene sequence: CDR1 SEHNR, CDR2 FQNEAQ (reference sequence). CDR3 DNA sequence: TGTGCCAGCGACACAGGGGGTTGGGGCACAGATACGCAGTATTTT. Amino acids: CASDTGGWGTDTQYF.